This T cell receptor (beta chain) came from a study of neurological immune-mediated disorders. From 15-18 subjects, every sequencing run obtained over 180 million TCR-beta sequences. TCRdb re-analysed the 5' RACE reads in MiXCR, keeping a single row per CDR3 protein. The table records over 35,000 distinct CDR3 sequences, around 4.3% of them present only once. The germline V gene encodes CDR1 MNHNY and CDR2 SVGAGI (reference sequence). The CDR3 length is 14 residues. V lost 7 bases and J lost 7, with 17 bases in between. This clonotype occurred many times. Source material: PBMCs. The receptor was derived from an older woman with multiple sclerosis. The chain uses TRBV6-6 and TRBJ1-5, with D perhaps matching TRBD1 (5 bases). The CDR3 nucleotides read TGTGCCAGCACCACGGGGGGAACGTACCAGCCCCAGCATTTT. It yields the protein CASTTGGTYQPQHF.